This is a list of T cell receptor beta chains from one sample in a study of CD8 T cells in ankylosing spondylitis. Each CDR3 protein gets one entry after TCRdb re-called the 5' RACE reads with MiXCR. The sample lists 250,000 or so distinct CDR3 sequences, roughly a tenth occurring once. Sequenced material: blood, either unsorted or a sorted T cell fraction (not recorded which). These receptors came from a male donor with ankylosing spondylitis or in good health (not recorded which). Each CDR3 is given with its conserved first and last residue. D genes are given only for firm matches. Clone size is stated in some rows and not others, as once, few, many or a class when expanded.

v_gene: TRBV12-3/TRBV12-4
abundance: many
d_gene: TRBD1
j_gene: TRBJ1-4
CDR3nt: TGTGCCAGCAGTTTCATTAACCGGGACAGGGGAAGGGAAGAAAAACTGTTTTTT
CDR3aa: CASSFINRDRGREEKLFF

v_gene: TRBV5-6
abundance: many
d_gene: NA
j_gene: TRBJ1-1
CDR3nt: TGTGCCAGCAGCTTGGGAGGGGCGAACACTGAAGCTTTCTTT
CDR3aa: CASSLGGANTEAFF

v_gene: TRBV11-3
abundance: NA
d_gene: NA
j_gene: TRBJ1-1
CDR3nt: TGTGCCAGCAGCTTAAGGAGTTGGGGAGAGGTGAACACTGAAGCTTTCTTT
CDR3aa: CASSLRSWGEVNTEAFF

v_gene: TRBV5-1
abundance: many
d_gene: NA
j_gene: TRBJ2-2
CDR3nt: TGCGCCAGCAAGGGCGCCACCGAAGTAGAGCTGTTTTTT
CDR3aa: CASKGATEVELFF

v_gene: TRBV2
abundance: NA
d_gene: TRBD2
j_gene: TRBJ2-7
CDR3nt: TGTGCCAGCAGTAAGGGACTAACCTACGAGCAGTACTTC
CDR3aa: CASSKGLTYEQYF

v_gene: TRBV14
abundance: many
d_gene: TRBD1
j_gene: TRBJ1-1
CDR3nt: TGTGCCAGCAGCCAAGATCTGGGACAGGTCCCCACTGAAGCTTTCTTT
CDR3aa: CASSQDLGQVPTEAFF

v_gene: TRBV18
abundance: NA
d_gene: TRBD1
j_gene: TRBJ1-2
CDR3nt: TGTGCCAGCTCACCCCTCGGACAGGGCCTTAACTATGGCTACACCTTC
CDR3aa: CASSPLGQGLNYGYTF

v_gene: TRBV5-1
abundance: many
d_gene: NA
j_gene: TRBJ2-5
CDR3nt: TGCGCCAGCAGCTTGCAGCAGACCCAAGAGACCCAGTACTTC
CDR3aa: CASSLQQTQETQYF

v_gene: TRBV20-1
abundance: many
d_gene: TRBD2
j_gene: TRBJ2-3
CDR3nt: TGCAGTGCTGGGGGGGGACTAGCGGGCCTTGTGGGAGATACGCAGTATTTT
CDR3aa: CSAGGGLAGLVGDTQYF

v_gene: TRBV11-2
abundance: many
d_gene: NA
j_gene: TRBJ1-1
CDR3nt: TGTGCCAGCAGCTCCGCTCTAAATACGGTGGACACTGAAGCTTTCTTT
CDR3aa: CASSSALNTVDTEAFF

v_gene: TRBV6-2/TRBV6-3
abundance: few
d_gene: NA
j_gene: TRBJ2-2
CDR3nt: TGTGCCAGCAGCCGCCCCGGGGAGGTTCTGCTTAACACCGGGGAGCTGTTTTTT
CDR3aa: CASSRPGEVLLNTGELFF

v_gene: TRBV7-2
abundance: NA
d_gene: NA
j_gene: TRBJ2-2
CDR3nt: TGTGCCAGCAGCCCCCGTCCCGGGGAGCTGTTTTTT
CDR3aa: CASSPRPGELFF

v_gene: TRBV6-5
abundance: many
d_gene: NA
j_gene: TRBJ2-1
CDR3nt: TGTGCCAGCAGTTACGAGACGGGACCCAGTCTTGAGCAGTTCTTC
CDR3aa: CASSYETGPSLEQFF

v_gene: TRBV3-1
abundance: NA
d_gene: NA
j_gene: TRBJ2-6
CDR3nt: TGTGCCAGCAGCCAAGATGGGATAGTAACCTCTGGGGCCAACGTCCTGACTTTC
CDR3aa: CASSQDGIVTSGANVLTF

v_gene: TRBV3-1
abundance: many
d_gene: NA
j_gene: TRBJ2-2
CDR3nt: TGTGCCAGCAGCCTCCAAACCGGGGAGCTGTTTTTT
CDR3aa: CASSLQTGELFF

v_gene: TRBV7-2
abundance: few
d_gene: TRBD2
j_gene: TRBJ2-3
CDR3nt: TGTGCCAGCAGCCGGACTAGCGGGAGCCCCCCGGATACGCAGTATTTT
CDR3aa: CASSRTSGSPPDTQYF

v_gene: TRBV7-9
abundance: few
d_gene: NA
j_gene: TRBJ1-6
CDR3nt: TGTGCCAGCAGCGCCCACAATAACAATTCACCCCTCCACTTT
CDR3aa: CASSAHNNNSPLHF

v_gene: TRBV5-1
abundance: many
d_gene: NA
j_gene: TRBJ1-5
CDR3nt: TGCGCCAGCAGCTTGGGCCCTTCGACAGGCCAAAATCAGCCCCAGCATTTT
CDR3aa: CASSLGPSTGQNQPQHF

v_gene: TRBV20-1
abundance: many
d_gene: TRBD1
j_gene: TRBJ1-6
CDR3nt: TGCAGTGCTGGGACAGGGGGCTTGTATAATTCACCCCTCCACTTT
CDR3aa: CSAGTGGLYNSPLHF

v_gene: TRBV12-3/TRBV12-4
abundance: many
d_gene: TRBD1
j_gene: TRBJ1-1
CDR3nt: TGTGCCAGCAGTTTTACAGGGGGAAGGACTGAAGCTTTCTTT
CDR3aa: CASSFTGGRTEAFF

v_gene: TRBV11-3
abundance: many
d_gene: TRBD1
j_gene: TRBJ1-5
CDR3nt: TGTGCCAGCAGCTTAGGACAGGGTGCAGGCAATCAGCCCCAGCATTTT
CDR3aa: CASSLGQGAGNQPQHF

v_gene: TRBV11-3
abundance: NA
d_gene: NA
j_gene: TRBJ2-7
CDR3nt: TGTGCCAGCAGCTTATCTCAACTCTCCTACGAGCAGTACTTC
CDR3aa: CASSLSQLSYEQYF

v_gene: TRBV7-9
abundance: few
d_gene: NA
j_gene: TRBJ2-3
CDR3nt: TGTGCCAGCAGCTTACTAAGAGATCCAGATACGCAGTATTTT
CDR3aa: CASSLLRDPDTQYF

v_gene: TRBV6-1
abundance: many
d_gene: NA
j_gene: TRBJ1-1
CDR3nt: TGTGCCAGCACCCGAAAGGGCGGCACTGAAGCTTTCTTT
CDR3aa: CASTRKGGTEAFF

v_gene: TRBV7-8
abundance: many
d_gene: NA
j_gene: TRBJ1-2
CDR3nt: TGTGCCAGCAGCCCACCGACGACATCAAACTATGGCTACACCTTC
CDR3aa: CASSPPTTSNYGYTF

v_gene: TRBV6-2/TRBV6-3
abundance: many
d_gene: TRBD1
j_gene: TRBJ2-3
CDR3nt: TGTGCCAGCAGCTCCCGGGACAGGCTTGTAGATACGCAGTATTTT
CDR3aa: CASSSRDRLVDTQYF

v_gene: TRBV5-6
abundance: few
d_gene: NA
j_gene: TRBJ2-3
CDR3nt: TGTGCCAGCAGCTCCCTTTCTCTTGAGTATTTT
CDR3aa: CASSSLSLEYF

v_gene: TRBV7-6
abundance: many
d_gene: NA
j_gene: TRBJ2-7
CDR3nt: TGTGCCAGCAGCTTATTTCTCGACGAGCAGTACTTC
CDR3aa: CASSLFLDEQYF

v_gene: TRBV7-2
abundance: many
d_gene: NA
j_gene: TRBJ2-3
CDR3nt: TGTGCCAGCAGCGGGGGGTACACAGATACGCAGTATTTT
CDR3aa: CASSGGYTDTQYF

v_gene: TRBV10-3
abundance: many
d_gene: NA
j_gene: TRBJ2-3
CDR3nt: TGTGCCATCAGTGATAGCGGAGATACGCAGTATTTT
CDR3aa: CAISDSGDTQYF

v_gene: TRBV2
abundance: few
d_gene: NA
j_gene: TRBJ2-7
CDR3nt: TGTGCCAGCAGGGGGGGGACATACCTCTACGAGCAGTACTTC
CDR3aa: CASRGGTYLYEQYF

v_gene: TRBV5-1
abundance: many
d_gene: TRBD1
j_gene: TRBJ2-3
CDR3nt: TGCGCCAGCAGGGGGGACAGCTTGAACACAGATACGCAGTATTTT
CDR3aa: CASRGDSLNTDTQYF

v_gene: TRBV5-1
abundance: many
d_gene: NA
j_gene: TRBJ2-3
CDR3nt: TGCGCCAGCAGCGTGGACGCCGCAGATACGCAGTATTTT
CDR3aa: CASSVDAADTQYF

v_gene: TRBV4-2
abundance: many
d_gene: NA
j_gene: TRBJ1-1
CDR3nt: TGTGCCAGCAGTAGGGAGACTGAAGCTTTCTTT
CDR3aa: CASSRETEAFF

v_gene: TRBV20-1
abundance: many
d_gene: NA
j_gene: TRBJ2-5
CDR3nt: TGCAGTGCTACCCAGCGAGCTGCTAAAGAGACCCAGTACTTC
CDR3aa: CSATQRAAKETQYF

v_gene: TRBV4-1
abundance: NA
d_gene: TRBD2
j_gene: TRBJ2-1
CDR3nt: TGCGCCAGCAGCCACCTTAGCGGGAGAGCCACAGGTGAGCAGTTCTTC
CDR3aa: CASSHLSGRATGEQFF

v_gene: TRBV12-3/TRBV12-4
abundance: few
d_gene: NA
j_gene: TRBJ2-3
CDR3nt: TGTGCCAGCAGTTTCGGATGGGCAGGACAACTCAAGGCAGATACGCAGTATTTT
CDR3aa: CASSFGWAGQLKADTQYF